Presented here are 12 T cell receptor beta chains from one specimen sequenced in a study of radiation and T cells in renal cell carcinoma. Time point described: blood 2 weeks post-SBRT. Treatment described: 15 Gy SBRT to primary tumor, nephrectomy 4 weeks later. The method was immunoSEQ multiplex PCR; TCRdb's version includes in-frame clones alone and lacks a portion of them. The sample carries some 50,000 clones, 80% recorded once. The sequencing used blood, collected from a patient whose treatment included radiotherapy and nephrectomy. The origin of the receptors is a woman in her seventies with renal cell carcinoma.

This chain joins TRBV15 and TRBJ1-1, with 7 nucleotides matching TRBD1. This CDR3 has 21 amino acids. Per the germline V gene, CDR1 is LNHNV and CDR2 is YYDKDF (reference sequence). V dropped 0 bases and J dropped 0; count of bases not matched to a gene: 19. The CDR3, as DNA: TGTGCCACCAGCAGAGACGCTACCGCGAGGGGGCGGAGGGACATGAACACTGAAGCTTTCTTT. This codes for CATSRDATARGRRDMNTEAFF.

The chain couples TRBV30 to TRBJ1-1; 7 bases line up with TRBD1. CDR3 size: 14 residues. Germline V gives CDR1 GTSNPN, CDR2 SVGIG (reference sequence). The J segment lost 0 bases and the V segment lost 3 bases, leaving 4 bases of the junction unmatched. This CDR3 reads CAWSETGLNTEAFF. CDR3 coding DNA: TGTGCCTGGAGCGAGACAGGGCTGAACACTGAAGCTTTCTTT.

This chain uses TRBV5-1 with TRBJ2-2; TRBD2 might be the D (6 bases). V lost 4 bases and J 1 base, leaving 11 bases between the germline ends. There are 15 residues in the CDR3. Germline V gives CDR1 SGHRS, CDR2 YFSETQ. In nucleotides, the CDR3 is TGCGCCAGCAGCCCCGGGGGAGAGAACACCGGGGAGCTGTTTTTT. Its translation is CASSPGGENTGELFF.

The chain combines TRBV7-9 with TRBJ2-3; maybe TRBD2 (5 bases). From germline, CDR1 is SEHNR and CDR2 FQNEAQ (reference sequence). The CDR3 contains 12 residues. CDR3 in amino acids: CASVGSTDTQYF. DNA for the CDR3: TGTGCTAGCGTAGGTAGCACAGATACGCAGTATTTT.

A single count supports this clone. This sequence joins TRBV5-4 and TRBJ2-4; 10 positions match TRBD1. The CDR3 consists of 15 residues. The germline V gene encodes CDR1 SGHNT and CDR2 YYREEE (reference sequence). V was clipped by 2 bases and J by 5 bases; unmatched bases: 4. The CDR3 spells CASSFPGQGQNIQYF. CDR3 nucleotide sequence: TGTGCCAGCAGCTTCCCGGGACAGGGGCAAAACATTCAGTACTTC.

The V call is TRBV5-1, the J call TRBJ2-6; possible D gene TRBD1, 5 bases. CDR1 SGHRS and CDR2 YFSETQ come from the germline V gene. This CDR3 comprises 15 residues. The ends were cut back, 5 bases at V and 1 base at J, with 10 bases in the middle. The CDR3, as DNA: TGCGCCAGCAGTAACCGACAGTCTGGGGCCAACGTCCTGACTTTC. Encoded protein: CASSNRQSGANVLTF.

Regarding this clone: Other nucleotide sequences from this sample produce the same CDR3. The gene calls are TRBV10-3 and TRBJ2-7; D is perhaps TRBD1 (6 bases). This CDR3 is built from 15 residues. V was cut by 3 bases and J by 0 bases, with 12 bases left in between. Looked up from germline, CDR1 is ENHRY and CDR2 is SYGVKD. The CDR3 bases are TGTGCCATCAGTGAAAGGACAGCGAGCTCCTACGAGCAGTACTTC. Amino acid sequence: CAISERTASSYEQYF.

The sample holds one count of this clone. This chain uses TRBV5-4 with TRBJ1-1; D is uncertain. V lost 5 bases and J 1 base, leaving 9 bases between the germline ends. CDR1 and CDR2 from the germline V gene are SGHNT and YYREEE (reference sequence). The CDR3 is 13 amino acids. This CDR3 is CASSFTENTEAFF. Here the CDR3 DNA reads TGTGCCAGCAGTTTCACAGAGAACACTGAAGCTTTCTTT.

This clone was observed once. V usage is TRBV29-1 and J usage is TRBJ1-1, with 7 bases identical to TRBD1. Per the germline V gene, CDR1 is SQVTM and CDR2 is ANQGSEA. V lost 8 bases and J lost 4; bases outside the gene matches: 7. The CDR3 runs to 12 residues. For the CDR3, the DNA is TGCAGCATGAGCAGGGGGATCACTGAAGCTTTCTTT. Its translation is CSMSRGITEAFF.

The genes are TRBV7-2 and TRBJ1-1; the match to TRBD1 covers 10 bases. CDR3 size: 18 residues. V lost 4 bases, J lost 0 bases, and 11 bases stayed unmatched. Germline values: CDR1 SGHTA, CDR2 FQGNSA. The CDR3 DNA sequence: TGTGCCAGCAGCTCCTGGACAGGGGGACTATCCATGAACACTGAAGCTTTCTTT. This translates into CASSSWTGGLSMNTEAFF. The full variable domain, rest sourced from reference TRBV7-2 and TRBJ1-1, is GAGVSQSPSNKVTEKGKDVELRCDPISGHTALYWYRQSLGQGLEFLIYFQGNSAPDKSGLPSDRFSAERTGGSVSTLTIQRTQQEDSAVYLCASSSWTGGLSMNTEAFFGQGTRLTVV.

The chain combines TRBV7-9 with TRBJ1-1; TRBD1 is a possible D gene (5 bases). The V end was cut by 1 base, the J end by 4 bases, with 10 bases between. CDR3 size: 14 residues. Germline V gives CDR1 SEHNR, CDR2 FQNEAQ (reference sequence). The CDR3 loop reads CASSLDQGGTEAFF. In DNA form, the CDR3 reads TGTGCCAGCAGCTTAGATCAGGGAGGCACTGAAGCTTTCTTT. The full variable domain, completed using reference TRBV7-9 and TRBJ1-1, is DTGVSQNPRHKITKRGQNVTFRCDPISEHNRLYWYRQTLGQGPEFLTYFQNEAQLEKSRLLSDRFSAERPKGSFSTLEIQRTEQGDSAMYLCASSLDQGGTEAFFGQGTRLTVV.

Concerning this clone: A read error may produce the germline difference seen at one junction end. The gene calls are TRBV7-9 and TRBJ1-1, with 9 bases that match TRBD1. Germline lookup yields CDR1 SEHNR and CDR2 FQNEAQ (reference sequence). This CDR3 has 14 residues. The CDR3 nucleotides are TGTGCCAGCAGCCGCGGACAGGGGAACGCTGAAGCTTTCTTT. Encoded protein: CASSRGQGNAEAFF.